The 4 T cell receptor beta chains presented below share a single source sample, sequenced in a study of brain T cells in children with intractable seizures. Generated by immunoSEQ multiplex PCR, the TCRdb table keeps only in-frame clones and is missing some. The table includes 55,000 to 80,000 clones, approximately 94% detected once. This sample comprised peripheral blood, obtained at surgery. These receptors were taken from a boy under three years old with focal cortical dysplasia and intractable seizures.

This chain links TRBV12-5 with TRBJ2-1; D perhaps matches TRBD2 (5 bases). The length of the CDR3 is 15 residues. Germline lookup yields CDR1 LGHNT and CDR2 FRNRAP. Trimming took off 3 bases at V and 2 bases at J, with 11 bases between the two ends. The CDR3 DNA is TGTGCTAGTGGTTTTCGAGGGAATACCTACAATGAGCAGTTCTTC. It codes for CASGFRGNTYNEQFF.

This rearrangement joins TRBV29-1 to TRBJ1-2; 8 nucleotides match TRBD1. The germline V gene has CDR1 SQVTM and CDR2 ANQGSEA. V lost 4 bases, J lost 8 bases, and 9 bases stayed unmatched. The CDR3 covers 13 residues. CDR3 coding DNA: TGCAGCGTTGTTACAGGGACAGGAGGGGGCTACACCTTC. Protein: CSVVTGTGGGYTF.

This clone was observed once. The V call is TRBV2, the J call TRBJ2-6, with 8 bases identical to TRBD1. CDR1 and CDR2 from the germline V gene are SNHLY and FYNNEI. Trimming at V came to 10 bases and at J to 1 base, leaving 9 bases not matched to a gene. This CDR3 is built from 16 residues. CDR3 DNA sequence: TGTGCCACCAAGACAGGGGTTGGATCTGGGGCCAACGTCCTGACTTTC. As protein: CATKTGVGSGANVLTF.

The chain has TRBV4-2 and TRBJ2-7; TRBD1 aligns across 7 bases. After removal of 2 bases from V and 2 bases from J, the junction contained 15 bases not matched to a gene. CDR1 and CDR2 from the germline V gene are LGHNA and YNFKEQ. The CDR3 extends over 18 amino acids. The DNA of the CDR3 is TGTGCCAGCAGCCAATATAAAGAGAAGGGGGCTGAAACCTACGAGCAGTACTTC. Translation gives CASSQYKEKGAETYEQYF.